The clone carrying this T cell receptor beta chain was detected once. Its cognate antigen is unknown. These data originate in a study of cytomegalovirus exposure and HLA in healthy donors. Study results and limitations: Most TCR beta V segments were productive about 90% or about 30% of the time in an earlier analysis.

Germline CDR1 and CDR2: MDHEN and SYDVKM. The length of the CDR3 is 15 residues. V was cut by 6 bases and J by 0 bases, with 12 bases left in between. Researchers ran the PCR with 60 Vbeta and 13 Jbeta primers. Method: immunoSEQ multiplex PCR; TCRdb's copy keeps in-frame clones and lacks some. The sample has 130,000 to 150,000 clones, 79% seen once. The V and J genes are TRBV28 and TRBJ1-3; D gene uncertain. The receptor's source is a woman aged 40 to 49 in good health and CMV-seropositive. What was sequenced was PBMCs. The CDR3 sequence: CASSAKSRSGNTIYF. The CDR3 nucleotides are TGTGCCAGCAGCGCGAAAAGCCGCTCTGGAAACACCATATATTTT.